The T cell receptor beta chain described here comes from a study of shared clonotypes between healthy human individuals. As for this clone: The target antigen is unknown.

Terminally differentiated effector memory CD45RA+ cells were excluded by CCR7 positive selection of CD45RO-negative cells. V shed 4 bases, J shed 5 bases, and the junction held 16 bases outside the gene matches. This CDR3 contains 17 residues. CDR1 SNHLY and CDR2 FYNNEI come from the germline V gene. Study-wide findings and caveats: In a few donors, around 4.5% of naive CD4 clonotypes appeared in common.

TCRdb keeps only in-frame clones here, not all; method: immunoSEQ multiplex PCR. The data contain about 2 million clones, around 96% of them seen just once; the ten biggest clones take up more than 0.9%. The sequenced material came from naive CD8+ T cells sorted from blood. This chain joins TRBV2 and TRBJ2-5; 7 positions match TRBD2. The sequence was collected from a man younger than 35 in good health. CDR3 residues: CASSVNTREYLQETQYF. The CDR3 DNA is TGTGCCAGCAGTGTGAATACGCGGGAGTACCTCCAGGAGACCCAGTACTTC.